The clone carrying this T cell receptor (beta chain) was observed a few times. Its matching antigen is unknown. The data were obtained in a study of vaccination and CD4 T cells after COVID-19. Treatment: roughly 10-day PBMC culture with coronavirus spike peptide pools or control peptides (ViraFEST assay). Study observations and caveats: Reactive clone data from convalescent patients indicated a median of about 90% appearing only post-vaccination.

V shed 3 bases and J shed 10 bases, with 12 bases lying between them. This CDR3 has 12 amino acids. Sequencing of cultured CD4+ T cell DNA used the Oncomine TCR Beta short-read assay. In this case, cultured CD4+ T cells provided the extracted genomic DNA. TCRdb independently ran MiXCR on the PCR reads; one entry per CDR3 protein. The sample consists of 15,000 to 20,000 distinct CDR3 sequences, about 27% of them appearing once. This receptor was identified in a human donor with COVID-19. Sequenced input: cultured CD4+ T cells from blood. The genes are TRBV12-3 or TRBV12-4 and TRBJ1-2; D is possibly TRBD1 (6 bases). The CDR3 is CASSLQGRSYTF. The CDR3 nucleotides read TGTGCCAGCAGTTTGCAGGGGAGATCCTACACCTTC.